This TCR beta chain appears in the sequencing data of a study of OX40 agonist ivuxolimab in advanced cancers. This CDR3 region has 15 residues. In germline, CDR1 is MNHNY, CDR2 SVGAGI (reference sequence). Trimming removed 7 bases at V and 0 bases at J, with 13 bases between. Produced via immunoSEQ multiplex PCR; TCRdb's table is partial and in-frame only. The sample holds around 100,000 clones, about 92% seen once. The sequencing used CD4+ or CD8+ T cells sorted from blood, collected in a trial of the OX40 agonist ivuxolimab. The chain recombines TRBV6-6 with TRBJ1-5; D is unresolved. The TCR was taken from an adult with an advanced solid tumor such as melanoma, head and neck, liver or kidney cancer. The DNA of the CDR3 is TGTGCCAGCACTCCAGGTTATTATAGCAATCAGCCCCAGCATTTT. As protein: CASTPGYYSNQPQHF.